Below, 21 T cell receptor beta chains from the same sample are listed, as sequenced in a study of blood T cell repertoires in COVID-19. Using immunoSEQ multiplex PCR, the repertoire was profiled, and TCRdb retains in-frame clones only, with some absent. The sample contains some 150,000 clones, approximately 87% of which appear only once. The sample consisted of peripheral blood. The receptors come from a man younger than 30 with active or convalescent COVID-19.

CDR3 nucleotides: TGTGCCAGCAGCTTAGCGTGGAGTACCGATGAGCAGTTCTTC. Its protein is CASSLAWSTDEQFF. V and J are TRBV11-1 and TRBJ2-1; no firm D call. The CDR3 sequence is 14 residues long. V dropped 0 bases and J dropped 8 bases, with 11 bases sitting between them. The germline CDR1 and CDR2 sequences are SGHAT and FQDESV (reference sequence).

This sequence joins TRBV24-1 and TRBJ2-2, with a weak D call TRBD2 (6 bases). V shed 5 bases and J shed 6 bases, with 18 bases lying between them. The germline gives CDR1 KGHDR, CDR2 SFDVKD. The CDR3 sequence is 16 residues long. CDR3 in amino acids: CATSVASEDFAGELFF. The CDR3, as DNA: TGTGCCACCAGTGTTGCTAGCGAGGATTTTGCCGGGGAGCTGTTTTTT.

DNA for the CDR3: TGTGCCAGCAGGGAGCTCACCGGGGAGCTGTTTTTT. Its translation is CASRELTGELFF. This chain connects TRBV27 to TRBJ2-2, with D hard to call. This CDR3 comprises 12 residues. Between the trimmed V and J ends, which lost 6 bases and 4 bases, there was a span of 6 bases. The germline V gene has CDR1 MNHEY and CDR2 SMNVEV (reference sequence).

The rearrangement joins TRBV11-2 to TRBJ2-5; D remains ambiguous. Trimming stripped 5 bases from V and 3 bases from J, with 7 bases between. This CDR3 region has 12 residues. From germline, CDR1 is SGHAT and CDR2 FQNNGV. The CDR3 DNA sequence: TGTGCCAGCAGCGTCCACAAAGAGACCCAGTACTTC. This encodes CASSVHKETQYF.

This chain links TRBV2 with TRBJ2-6, with no clear D. CDR1 is SNHLY, CDR2 FYNNEI, per germline. The CDR3 extends over 17 amino acids. V was clipped by 1 base and J by 0 bases, with 10 bases between them. CDR3 loop: CASSEGSASSGANVLTF. The CDR3 nucleotides read TGTGCCAGCAGTGAAGGGTCAGCGAGCTCTGGGGCCAACGTCCTGACTTTC.

The CDR3: CASSLDGQPQHF. The CDR3 coding sequence is TGTGCCAGCAGCTTAGACGGTCAGCCCCAGCATTTT. J is TRBJ1-5 and V is TRBV7-9; D unclear. The CDR3 sequence is 12 residues long. V gave up 1 base and J gave up 6 bases, with 4 bases separating them. Germline loops: CDR1 SEHNR, CDR2 FQNEAQ (reference sequence).

This chain links TRBV9 with TRBJ2-7; 9 bases map to TRBD1. Trimming cost V 3 bases and J 3 bases; bases outside gene matches: 7. The V gene's germline CDR1 is SGDLS and CDR2 YYNGEE. The CDR3 has 15 amino acids. The CDR3 spells CASSAPGQGHYEQYV. In nucleotides, the CDR3 is TGTGCCAGCAGCGCGCCGGGACAGGGTCACTACGAGCAGTACGTC.

CDR3 sequence reads: CASSQDVGNQPQHF. The CDR3 region has the DNA TGTGCCAGCAGCCAAGATGTCGGCAATCAGCCCCAGCATTTT. The rearrangement joins TRBV4-2 to TRBJ1-5; no clear D gene. The CDR3 has 14 amino acids. Deletions cut 0 bases from V and 2 bases from J, with 5 bases between. Germline V gene sequence: CDR1 LGHNA, CDR2 YNFKEQ.

This chain connects TRBV4-3 to TRBJ2-1, with D uncertain. The CDR3 is made up of 13 amino acids. V lost 3 bases, J lost 4 bases, and 7 bases lay in between. CDR1 is LGHNA and CDR2 is YSLEER in the germline V gene. CDR3 coding DNA: TGCGCCAGCAGCCAGTCGGGTTACAATGAGCAGTTCTTC. This encodes CASSQSGYNEQFF.

The chain is built from TRBV2 and TRBJ1-1; D might be TRBD1 (5 bases). Germline CDR1 reads SNHLY; CDR2 reads FYNNEI. V was clipped by 7 bases and J by 0 bases, with 12 bases between them. There are 14 residues in the CDR3. Here the CDR3 reads CASIGRGMNTEAFF. CDR3 nucleotide sequence: TGTGCCAGCATTGGTCGGGGGATGAACACTGAAGCTTTCTTT.

The chain links TRBV13 to TRBJ2-2, with TRBD1 identical over 11 bases. The length of the CDR3 is 15 residues. Germline trimming cut 10 bases from V and 5 bases from J; bases unmatched to any gene: 9. Germline V lookup: CDR1 PRHDT, CDR2 FYEKMQ (reference sequence). The CDR3: CATRGQGGITGELFF. The CDR3 region has the DNA TGTGCCACCCGGGGACAGGGGGGTATAACCGGGGAGCTGTTTTTT.

J is TRBJ1-1 and V is TRBV30; D not resolved. Looked up from germline, CDR1 is GTSNPN and CDR2 is SVGIG (reference sequence). This CDR3 contains 13 residues. Trimming left V 0 bases short and J 4 bases short, with 9 bases between. The CDR3 nucleotides are TGTGCCTGGAGTGTACAACCGGGCACTGAAGCTTTCTTT. Translated, it gives CAWSVQPGTEAFF.

The chain employs TRBV4-1 and TRBJ1-6; D is possibly TRBD1 (5 bases). The V gene's germline CDR1 is MGHRA and CDR2 YSYEKL. V lost 0 bases to trimming and J lost 15 bases, with 18 bases between them. This CDR3 comprises 15 residues. The CDR3 reads CASSQDISGGECLHF. Here the CDR3 DNA reads TGCGCCAGCAGCCAAGATATTTCGGGAGGGGAGTGCCTCCACTTT.

The gene calls are TRBV7-9 and TRBJ2-3; unclear D gene. Germline lookup yields CDR1 SEHNR and CDR2 FQNEAQ (reference sequence). This CDR3 contains 13 residues. V was clipped by 5 bases and J by 3 bases, with 9 bases between them. DNA of the CDR3: TGTGCCAGCAGCGAAACAGTGACAGATACGCAGTATTTT. Translation: CASSETVTDTQYF.

J is TRBJ2-3 and V is TRBV11-2, with TRBD1 as a possible D gene (5 bases). CDR1 is SGHAT, CDR2 FQNNGV, per germline. Trimming cost V 1 base and J 4 bases, with 15 bases left between them. This CDR3 spans 16 amino acids. The CDR3 region is CASSLAFLGAPDTQYF. CDR3 DNA: TGTGCCAGCAGCTTAGCCTTTTTAGGGGCTCCAGATACGCAGTATTTT. Complete variable domain (other parts from reference TRBV11-2 and TRBJ2-3): EAGVAQSPRYKIIEKRQSVAFWCNPISGHATLYWYQQILGQGPKLLIQFQNNGVVDDSQLPKDRFSAERLKGVDSTLKIQPAKLEDSAVYLCASSLAFLGAPDTQYFGPGTRLTVL.

CDR3 bases: TGTGCCAGCAGCTTAGGATGGAGCTCCTACAATGAGCAGTTCTTC. Translation gives CASSLGWSSYNEQFF. V usage is TRBV7-3 and J usage is TRBJ2-1; no reliable D call. With 2 bases removed from V and 0 bases from J, the gap between germline ends came to 8 bases. In germline, CDR1 is SGHTA, CDR2 FQGTGA. The CDR3 covers 15 residues.

The CDR3: CASSQEARGIAKNIQYF. CDR3 nucleotides: TGTGCCAGCAGCCAAGAAGCTAGGGGAATAGCCAAAAACATTCAGTACTTC. The chain is built from TRBV14 and TRBJ2-4; the D gene is possibly TRBD1 (5 bases). V gave up 0 bases and J gave up 0 bases, with 12 bases separating them. Per germline, CDR1 SGHDN and CDR2 FVKESK. The CDR3 consists of 17 residues.

A few counts support this clone. The chain has TRBV12-5 and TRBJ1-3, with TRBD1 identical over 7 bases. CDR3 size: 15 residues. The germline CDR1 and CDR2 sequences are LGHNT and FRNRAP. The DNA for the CDR3 is TGTGCCCGATTATGCAGGGGGTCAACTGGAAACACCATATATTTT. Translated: CARLCRGSTGNTIYF.

V usage is TRBV5-1 and J usage is TRBJ2-7; 7 bases agree with TRBD1. The V gene end was trimmed by 2 bases and the J gene end by 3 bases; junction bases not matched to a gene: 8. Per the germline V gene, CDR1 is SGHRS and CDR2 is YFSETQ. The CDR3 has 15 amino acids. The CDR3 region has the DNA TGCGCCAGCAGCTTTTTGGAGACAGGGAGCTACGAGCAGTACTTC. Amino acid sequence: CASSFLETGSYEQYF.

The V call is TRBV2, the J call TRBJ1-1; 7 bases are shared with TRBD1. This CDR3 comprises 12 residues. Trimming removed 6 bases from V and 9 bases from J; junction bases left unmatched: 7. Germline CDR1 is SNHLY and CDR2 is FYNNEI. The CDR3 bases are TGTGCCAGCAGGGACCGGGACAGCAAAGCTTTCTTT. It is translated as CASRDRDSKAFF.

This sequence joins TRBV5-1 and TRBJ1-4; maybe TRBD1 (5 bases). The germline gives CDR1 SGHRS, CDR2 YFSETQ. The CDR3 loop spans 16 amino acids. V was clipped by 0 bases and J by 5 bases, with 14 bases between them. The CDR3 DNA reads as TGCGCCAGCAGCTTGGGACGACAGTCAATAAATGAAAAACTGTTTTTT. The encoded protein is CASSLGRQSINEKLFF.